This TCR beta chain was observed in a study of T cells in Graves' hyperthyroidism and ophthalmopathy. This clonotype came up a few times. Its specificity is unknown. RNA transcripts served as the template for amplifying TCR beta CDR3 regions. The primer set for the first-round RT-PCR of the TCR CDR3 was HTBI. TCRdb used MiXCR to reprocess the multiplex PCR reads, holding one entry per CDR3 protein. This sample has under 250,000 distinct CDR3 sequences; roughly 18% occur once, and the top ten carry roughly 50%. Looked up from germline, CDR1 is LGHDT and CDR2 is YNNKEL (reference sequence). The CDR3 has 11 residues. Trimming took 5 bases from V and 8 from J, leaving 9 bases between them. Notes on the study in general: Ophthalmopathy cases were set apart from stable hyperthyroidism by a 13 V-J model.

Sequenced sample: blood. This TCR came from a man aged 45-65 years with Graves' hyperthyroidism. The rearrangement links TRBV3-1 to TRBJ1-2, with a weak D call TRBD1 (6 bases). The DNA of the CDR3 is TGTGCCAGCAGCAAAGGGGGGGGCTACACCTTC. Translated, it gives CASSKGGGYTF.